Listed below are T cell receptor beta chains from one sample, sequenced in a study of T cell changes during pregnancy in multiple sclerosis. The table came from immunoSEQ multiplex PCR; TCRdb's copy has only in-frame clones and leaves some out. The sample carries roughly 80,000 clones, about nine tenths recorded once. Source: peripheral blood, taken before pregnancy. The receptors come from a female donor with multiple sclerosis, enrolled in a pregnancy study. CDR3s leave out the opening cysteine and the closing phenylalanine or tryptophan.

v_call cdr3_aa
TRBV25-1 ASSAGAGGYT
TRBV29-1 SVEVGQGADTQY
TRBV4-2 ASSRDRGNTIY
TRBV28 ATLRLALSNNEQF
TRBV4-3 ASSESGGSTGANVLT
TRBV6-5 ASRGNYYGYT
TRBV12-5 ASGLVPDGQTFRNEQF
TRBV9 ASSAGTSLYEQY
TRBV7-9 ASSQEPGQGDERGELF
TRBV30 ASRLAGGPDTQY
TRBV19 ASSNTGRGGYNEQF
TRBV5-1 ASRRDRGIGDEQF
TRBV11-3 ASSLVGTSGGYNEQF
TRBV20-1 SAASAGGQY
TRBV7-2 ASSLAGRGRTGELF
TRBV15 ATSKQGSAYEQY
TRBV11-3 ASSLPLSGANVLT
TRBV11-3 ASSETGTNTEAF
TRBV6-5 ASSYVSGEKTQY
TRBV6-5 ASSYLWGGRNEQF
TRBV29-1 SVVTPGEQY
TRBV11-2 ASSSIRTSGGPYNEQF
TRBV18 ASSPLGQGSIGEQF
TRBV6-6 ASSYLAVETQY
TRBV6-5 ASSRRQWGADTQY
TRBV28 ASRTRFSGEAF
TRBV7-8 ASSFGSNQPQH
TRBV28 ASSLGHHTEAF
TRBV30 AWIRRSSYNEQF
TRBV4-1 ASSQKGFRTGHYTEAF
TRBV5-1 ASSWDGGNYGYT
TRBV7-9 ASSPPGQLWTTEAF
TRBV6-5 ASRPTGSDQPQH
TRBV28 ASSRPRGGQSYNEQF
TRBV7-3 ASSLRGDRGSGYT
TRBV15 ATSRGGETQY
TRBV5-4 ASSLNQGGFAAYNSPLH
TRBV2 ASSELAINTDTQY
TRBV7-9 ASSFMAGGKDTGELF
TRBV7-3 ASSLVSRAEQF
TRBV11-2 ASTFSGGGGELF
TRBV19 ASSRQASNQPQH
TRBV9 ASTRTGAPYGYT
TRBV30 AWSVRGNQPQH
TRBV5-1 ASSLVLAGANEQF